This T cell receptor (beta chain) was recorded in a study of molecular identifiers for immune sequencing clone quantification. The CDR3 extends over 12 amino acids. The germline CDR1 and CDR2 sequences are SGHDT and YYEEEE. About this clonotype: Its antigen is unknown. A much bigger clone sits one base away, suggesting this may be a read error.

Points from the study as a whole: Identical TCR molecules can share a barcode, and this sharing could underestimate highly expanded clone sizes. Clones that exceeded 20 RNA copies held over 98% of effector molecules, yet under 1% in naive cells.

TCRdb recomputed calls from the PCR reads with MiXCR, one row per CDR3 protein. The sample lists about half a million distinct CDR3 sequences; around 21% were seen once. Using a CD8+CD4-CCR7+CD45RA+ phenotype, naive CD8 T cells were sorted. The source of this sequence is a human donor in good health. Some libraries in this study had Jurkat cell RNA spiked in. This sequence joins TRBV5-6 and TRBJ2-3; D is unresolved. The material sequenced was naive CD8+ T cells from blood, with Jurkat cell RNA spiked in. The subset was: FACS-sorted CD8+CD4-CCR7+CD45RA+ naive T cells. The CDR3 spells CASSYVPDTQCF. CDR3 coding DNA: TGTGCCAGCAGCTACGTCCCAGATACGCAGTGTTTT. Based on the CDR3 plus reference TRBV5-6 and TRBJ2-3, the full variable domain is DAGVTQSPTHLIKTRGQQVTLRCSPKSGHDTVSWYQQALGQGPQFIFQYYEEEERQRGNFPDRFSGHQFPNYSSELNVNALLLGDSALYLCASSYVPDTQCFGPGTRLTVL.